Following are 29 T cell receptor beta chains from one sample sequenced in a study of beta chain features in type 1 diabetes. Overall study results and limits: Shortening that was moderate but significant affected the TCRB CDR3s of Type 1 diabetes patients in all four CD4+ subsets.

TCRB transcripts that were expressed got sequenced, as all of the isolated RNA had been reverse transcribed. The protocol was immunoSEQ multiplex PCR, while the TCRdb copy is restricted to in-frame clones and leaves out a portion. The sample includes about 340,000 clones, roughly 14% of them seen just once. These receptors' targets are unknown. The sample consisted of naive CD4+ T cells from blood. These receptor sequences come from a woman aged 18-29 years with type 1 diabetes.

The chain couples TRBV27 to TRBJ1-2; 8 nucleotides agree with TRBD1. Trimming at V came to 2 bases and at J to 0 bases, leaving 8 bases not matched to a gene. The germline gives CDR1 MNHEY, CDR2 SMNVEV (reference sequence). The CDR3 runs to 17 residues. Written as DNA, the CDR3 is TGTGCCAGCAGTTTAGAGGGGACAGGCAATTCTAACTATGGCTACACCTTC. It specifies CASSLEGTGNSNYGYTF.

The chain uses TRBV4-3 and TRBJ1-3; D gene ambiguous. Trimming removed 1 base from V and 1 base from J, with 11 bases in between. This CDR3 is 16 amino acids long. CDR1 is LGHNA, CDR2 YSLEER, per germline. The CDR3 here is CASSQVLGGSGNTIYF. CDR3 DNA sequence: TGCGCCAGCAGCCAAGTTCTGGGAGGATCTGGAAACACCATATATTTT.

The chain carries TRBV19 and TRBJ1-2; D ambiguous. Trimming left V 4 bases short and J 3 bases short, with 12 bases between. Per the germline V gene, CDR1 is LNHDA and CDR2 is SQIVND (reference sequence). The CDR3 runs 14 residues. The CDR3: CASSTPGLHYGYTF. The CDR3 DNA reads TGTGCCAGTAGTACCCCGGGTCTACACTATGGCTACACCTTC. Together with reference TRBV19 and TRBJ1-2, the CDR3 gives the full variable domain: DGGITQSPKYLFRKEGQNVTLSCEQNLNHDAMYWYRQDPGQGLRLIYYSQIVNDFQKGDIAEGYSVSREKKESFPLTVTSAQKNPTAFYLCASSTPGLHYGYTFGSGTRLTVV.

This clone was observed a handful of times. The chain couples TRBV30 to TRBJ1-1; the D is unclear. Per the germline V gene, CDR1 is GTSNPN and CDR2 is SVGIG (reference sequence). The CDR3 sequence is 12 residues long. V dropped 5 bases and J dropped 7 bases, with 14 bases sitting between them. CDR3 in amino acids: CAWAVDSDEAFF. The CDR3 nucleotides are TGTGCCTGGGCTGTGGACTCTGATGAAGCTTTCTTT.

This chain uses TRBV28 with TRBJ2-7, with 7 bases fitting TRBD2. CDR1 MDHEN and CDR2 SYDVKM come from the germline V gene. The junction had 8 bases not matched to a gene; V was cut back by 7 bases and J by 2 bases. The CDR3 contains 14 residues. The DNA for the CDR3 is TGTGCCAGCATCCCCGGGGGGAGAGCCTACGAGCAGTACTTC. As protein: CASIPGGRAYEQYF.

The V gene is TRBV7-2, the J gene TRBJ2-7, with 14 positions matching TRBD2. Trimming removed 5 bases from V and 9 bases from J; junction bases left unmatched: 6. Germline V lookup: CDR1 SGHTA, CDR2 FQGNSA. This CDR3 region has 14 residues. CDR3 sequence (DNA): TGTGCCAGCAGCGCAGGACTAGCGGGAGGCACGCAGTACGTC. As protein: CASSAGLAGGTQYV.

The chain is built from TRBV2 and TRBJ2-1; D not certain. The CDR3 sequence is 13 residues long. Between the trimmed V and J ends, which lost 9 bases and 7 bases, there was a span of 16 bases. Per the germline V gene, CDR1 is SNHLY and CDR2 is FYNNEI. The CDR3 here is CASREDTTNEQFF. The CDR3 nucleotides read TGTGCCAGTCGTGAAGATACTACGAATGAGCAGTTCTTC.

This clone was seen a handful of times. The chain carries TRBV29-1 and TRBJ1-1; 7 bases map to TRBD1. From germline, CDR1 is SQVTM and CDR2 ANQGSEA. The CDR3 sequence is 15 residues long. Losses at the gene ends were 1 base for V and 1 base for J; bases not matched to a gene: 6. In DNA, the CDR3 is TGCAGCGTTGAAGTTCAGGGGGGTAAGAACACTGAAGCTTTCTTT. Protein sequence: CSVEVQGGKNTEAFF.

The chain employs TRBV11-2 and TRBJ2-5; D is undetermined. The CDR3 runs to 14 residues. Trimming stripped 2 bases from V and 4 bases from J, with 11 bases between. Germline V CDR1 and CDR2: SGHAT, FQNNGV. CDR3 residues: CASSLQRHSETQYF. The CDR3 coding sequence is TGTGCCAGCAGCTTACAAAGACATTCAGAGACCCAGTACTTC.

The CDR3 region is CASSLLAGDSDEQFF. CDR3 DNA: TGTGCCAGCAGTCTCCTAGCGGGAGACTCCGATGAGCAGTTCTTC. This chain joins TRBV6-5 and TRBJ2-1; 10 nucleotides match TRBD2. The germline CDR1 and CDR2 sequences are MNHEY and SVGAGI. This CDR3 is 15 amino acids long. With V trimmed by 5 bases and J by 8 bases, 9 bases remained unmatched.

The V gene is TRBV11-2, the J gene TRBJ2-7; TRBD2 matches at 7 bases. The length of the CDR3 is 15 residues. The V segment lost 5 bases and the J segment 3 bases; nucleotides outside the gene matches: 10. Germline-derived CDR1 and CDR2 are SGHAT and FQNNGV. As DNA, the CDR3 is TGTGCCAGCAGCGCATCAGCCGGGACTAACTACGAGCAGTACGTC. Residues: CASSASAGTNYEQYV.

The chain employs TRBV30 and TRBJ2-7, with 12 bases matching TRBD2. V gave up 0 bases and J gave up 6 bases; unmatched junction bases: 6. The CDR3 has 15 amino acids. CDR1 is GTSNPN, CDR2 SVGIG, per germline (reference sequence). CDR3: CAWSVGLAGGPEQYF. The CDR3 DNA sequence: TGTGCCTGGAGTGTTGGGCTAGCGGGAGGGCCCGAGCAGTACTTC.

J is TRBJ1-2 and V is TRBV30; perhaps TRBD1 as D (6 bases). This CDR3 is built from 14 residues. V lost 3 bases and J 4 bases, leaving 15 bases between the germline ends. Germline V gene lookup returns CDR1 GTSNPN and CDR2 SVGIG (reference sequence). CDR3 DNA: TGTGCCTGGAGGGAAACTACGACAGGCTATGGCTACACCTTC. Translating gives CAWRETTTGYGYTF. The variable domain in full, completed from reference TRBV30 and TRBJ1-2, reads SQTIHQWPATLVQPVGSPLSLECTVEGTSNPNLYWYRQAAGRGLQLLFYSVGIGQISSEVPQNLSASRPQDRQFILSSKKLLLSDSGFYLCAWRETTTGYGYTFGSGTRLTVV.

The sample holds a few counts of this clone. Written as DNA, the CDR3 is TGTGCCAGCACCCCAAACTCCACGGGCAATCAGCCCCAGCATTTT. This translates into CASTPNSTGNQPQHF. J is TRBJ1-5 and V is TRBV7-9; D gene uncertain. The germline CDR1 and CDR2 sequences are SEHNR and FQNEAQ (reference sequence). The CDR3 sequence is 15 residues long. V lost 7 bases and J 2 bases, leaving 15 bases between the germline ends.

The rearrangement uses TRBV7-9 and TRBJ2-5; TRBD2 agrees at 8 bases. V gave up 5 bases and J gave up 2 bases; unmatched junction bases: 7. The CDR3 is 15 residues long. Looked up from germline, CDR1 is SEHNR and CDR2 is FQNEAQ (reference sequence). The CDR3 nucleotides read TGTGCCAGCAGCATAGAAGCGGGAGCTCAAGAGACCCAGTACTTC. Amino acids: CASSIEAGAQETQYF.

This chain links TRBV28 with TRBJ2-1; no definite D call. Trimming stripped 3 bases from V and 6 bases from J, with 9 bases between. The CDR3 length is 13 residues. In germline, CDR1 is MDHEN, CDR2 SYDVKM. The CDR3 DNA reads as TGTGCCAGCAGTTTCCAGGTGCCCAATGAGCAGTTCTTC. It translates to CASSFQVPNEQFF.

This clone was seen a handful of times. The CDR3 DNA reads TGCAGCGTTGAGGGGACAGGGAATGAGCAGTTCTTC. Protein sequence: CSVEGTGNEQFF. The gene calls are TRBV29-1 and TRBJ2-1, with 9 bases that match TRBD1. Germline V gene lookup returns CDR1 SQVTM and CDR2 ANQGSEA. V was clipped by 3 bases and J by 7 bases; unmatched bases: 1. The CDR3 length is 12 residues.

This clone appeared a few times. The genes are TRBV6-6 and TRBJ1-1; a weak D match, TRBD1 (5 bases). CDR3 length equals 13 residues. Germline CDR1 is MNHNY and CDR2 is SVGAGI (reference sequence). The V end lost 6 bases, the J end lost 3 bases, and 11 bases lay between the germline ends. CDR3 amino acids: CASRRRADTEAFF. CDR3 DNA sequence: TGTGCCAGCAGGCGCAGGGCAGACACTGAAGCTTTCTTT.

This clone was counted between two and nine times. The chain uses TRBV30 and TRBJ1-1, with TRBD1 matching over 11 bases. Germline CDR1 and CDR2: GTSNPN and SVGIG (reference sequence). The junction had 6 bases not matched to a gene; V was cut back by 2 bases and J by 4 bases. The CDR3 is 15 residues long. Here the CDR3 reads CAWSPMDRGLTEAFF. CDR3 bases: TGTGCCTGGAGTCCAATGGACAGGGGGCTCACTGAAGCTTTCTTT.

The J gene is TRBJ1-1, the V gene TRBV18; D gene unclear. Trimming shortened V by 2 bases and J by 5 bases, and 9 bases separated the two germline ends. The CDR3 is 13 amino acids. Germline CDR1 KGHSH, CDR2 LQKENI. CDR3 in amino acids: CASSPLRETEAFF. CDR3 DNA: TGTGCCAGCTCACCATTGAGGGAAACTGAAGCTTTCTTT. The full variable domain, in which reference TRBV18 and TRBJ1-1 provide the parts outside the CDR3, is NAGVMQNPRHLVRRRGQEARLRCSPMKGHSHVYWYRQLPEEGLKFMVYLQKENIIDESGMPKERFSAEFPKEGPSILRIQQVVRGDSAAYFCASSPLRETEAFFGQGTRLTVV.

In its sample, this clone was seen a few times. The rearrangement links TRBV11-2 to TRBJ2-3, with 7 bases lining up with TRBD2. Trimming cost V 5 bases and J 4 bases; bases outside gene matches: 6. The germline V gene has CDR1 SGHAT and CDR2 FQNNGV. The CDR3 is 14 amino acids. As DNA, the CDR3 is TGTGCCAGCAGCCTAAGCGGGAATGCAGATACGCAGTATTTT. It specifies CASSLSGNADTQYF.

The CDR3 region is CASSLRGEQYF. CDR3 DNA sequence: TGTGCCAGCAGCTTAAGGGGTGAGCAGTACTTC. The chain recombines TRBV7-9 with TRBJ2-7, with D possibly TRBD1 on 5 matching bases. This CDR3 is 11 amino acids long. V lost 2 bases and J 7 bases, leaving 6 bases between the germline ends. Looked up from germline, CDR1 is SEHNR and CDR2 is FQNEAQ (reference sequence).

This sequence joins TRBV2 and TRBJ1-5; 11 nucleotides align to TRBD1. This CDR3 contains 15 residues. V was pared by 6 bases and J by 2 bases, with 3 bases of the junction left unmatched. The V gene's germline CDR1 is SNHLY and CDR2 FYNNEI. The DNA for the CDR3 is TGTGCCAGCAGCGGACAGGGGGCCGGCAATCAGCCCCAGCATTTT. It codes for CASSGQGAGNQPQHF. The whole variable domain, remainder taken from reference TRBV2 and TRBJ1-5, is EPEVTQTPSHQVTQMGQEVILRCVPISNHLYFYWYRQILGQKVEFLVSFYNNEISEKSEIFDDQFSVERPDGSNFTLKIRSTKLEDSAMYFCASSGQGAGNQPQHFGDGTRLSIL.

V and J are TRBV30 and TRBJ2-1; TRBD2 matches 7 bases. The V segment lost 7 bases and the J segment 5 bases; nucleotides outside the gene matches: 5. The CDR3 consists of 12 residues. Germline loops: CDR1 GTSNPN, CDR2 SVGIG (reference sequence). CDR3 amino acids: CAYKAGNNEQFF. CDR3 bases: TGTGCCTACAAAGCGGGAAACAATGAGCAGTTCTTC.

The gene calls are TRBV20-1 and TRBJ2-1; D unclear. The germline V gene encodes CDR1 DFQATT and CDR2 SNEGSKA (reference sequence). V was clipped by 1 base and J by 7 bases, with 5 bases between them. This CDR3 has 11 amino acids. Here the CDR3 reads CSARGRNEQFF. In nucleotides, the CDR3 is TGCAGTGCTAGAGGTAGAAATGAGCAGTTCTTC.

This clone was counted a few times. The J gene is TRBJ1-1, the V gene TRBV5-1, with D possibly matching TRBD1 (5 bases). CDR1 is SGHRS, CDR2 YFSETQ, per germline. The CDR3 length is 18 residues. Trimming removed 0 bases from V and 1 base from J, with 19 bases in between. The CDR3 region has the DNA TGCGCCAGCAGCTTGGCCGCAGGGCTAGGATGGTCGAACACTGAAGCTTTCTTT. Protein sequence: CASSLAAGLGWSNTEAFF.

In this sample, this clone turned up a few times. The CDR3 DNA follows: TGTGCCAGTAGTCCCCTTTGGGGGCTTTGGTTCTTC. Its protein is CASSPLWGLWFF. The chain carries TRBV19 and TRBJ2-1; D might be TRBD1 (6 bases). Trimming stripped 5 bases from V and 15 bases from J, with 17 bases between. Per germline, CDR1 LNHDA and CDR2 SQIVND (reference sequence). The CDR3 has 12 amino acids.

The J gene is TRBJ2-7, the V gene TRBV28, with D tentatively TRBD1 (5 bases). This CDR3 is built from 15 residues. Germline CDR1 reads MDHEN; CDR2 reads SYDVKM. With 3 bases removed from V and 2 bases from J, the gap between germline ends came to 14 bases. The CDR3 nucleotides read TGTGCCAGCAGTTTCCCGGTAGCAGGGCCCTACGAGCAGTACTTC. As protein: CASSFPVAGPYEQYF. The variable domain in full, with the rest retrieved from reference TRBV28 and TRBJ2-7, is DVKVTQSSRYLVKRTGEKVFLECVQDMDHENMFWYRQDPGLGLRLIYFSYDVKMKEKGDIPEGYSVSREKKERFSLILESASTNQTSMYLCASSFPVAGPYEQYFGPGTRLTVT.

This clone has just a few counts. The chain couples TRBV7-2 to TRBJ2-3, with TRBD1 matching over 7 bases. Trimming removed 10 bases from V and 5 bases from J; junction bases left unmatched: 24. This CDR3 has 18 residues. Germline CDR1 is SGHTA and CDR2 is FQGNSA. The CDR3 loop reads CAIKPNPGQGDFGDTQYF. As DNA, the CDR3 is TGTGCCATCAAACCAAACCCGGGGCAGGGGGATTTTGGAGATACGCAGTATTTT.